This is a list of T cell receptor beta chains from one sample in a study of post-analysis software for immune sequencing data. TCRdb re-called the PCR reads through MiXCR, storing one row per CDR3 protein. The data hold some 500,000 distinct CDR3 sequences, with roughly 45% observed a single time. Sequencing was carried out using blood. These receptors were collected from a girl aged 5-17 years with multiple sclerosis. Each CDR3 is given without its conserved first and last residue.

v_gene	j_gene	CDR3aa
TRBV5-1	TRBJ2-7	ASSSVSDRDHEQY
TRBV6-1	TRBJ2-1	ASSDLLAGGRDEQF
TRBV28	TRBJ2-7	AGSLWVSPYEQY
TRBV5-1	TRBJ2-7	ASSLVGQVYEQY
TRBV4-1	TRBJ2-7	ASSQDAARDRAAYEQY
TRBV5-1	TRBJ1-2	ASSIRETTGAGYT
TRBV20-1	TRBJ2-1	SARGLAGSYNEQF
TRBV4-2	TRBJ1-4	ASSHEQGVNEKLF
TRBV10-3	TRBJ2-5	AISDSPGRETQY
TRBV5-1	TRBJ2-3	ASSLETDTQY
TRBV9	TRBJ2-3	ASSVGSISTDTQY
TRBV20-1	TRBJ1-5	SASIRGHQPQH
TRBV6-2/TRBV6-3	TRBJ2-1	ASSTTGTGKGNEQF
TRBV10-3	TRBJ2-7	AISTRTSLY
TRBV20-1	TRBJ1-2	SARDLGTGGLDGYT
TRBV29-1	TRBJ1-1	SVDNRAKANTEAF
TRBV28	TRBJ2-7	ASSLWTTRTDYEQY
TRBV6-5	TRBJ2-7	ASKSSGEPMYEQY
TRBV20-1	TRBJ1-6	SARGDSAYNSPLH
TRBV30	TRBJ2-7	AWREGTGLYEQY
TRBV10-3	TRBJ2-5	AISEQGNQETQY
TRBV7-2	TRBJ1-2	ASSLTAAGGLTYT
TRBV28	TRBJ2-1	ASSRTALSGSWNEQF
TRBV3-1	TRBJ2-7	ASSQAVTISYEQY
TRBV4-3	TRBJ2-1	ASSHDKAGGNEQF
TRBV7-2	TRBJ2-7	ASSLGGGRVEQY
TRBV12-3/TRBV12-4	TRBJ2-1	ASSFLMNEQF
TRBV7-2	TRBJ1-2	ASRLDGGYGYT
TRBV6-5	TRBJ2-7	AGSLDSGLAETAYEQY
TRBV10-3	TRBJ2-5	AISQGPGTLQETQY
TRBV20-1	.	SARPPAPGYEQY
TRBV7-8	TRBJ2-5	ASSLRDRYQETQY
TRBV5-6	TRBJ2-5	ASTPFGTVRETQY
TRBV4-1	TRBJ1-5	ASSRGQGDQPQH
TRBV5-1	TRBJ1-2	ASSSGPDSTRDYGYT
TRBV7-9	TRBJ2-1	ASSPNPYEQF
TRBV15	TRBJ1-4	ATSRKAALNEKLF
TRBV4-1	TRBJ2-3	ASSQEETAGAVADTQY
TRBV29-1	TRBJ2-1	SVEEPSVHSEQF
TRBV27	TRBJ2-1	ASSLRGLAGLQTYNEQF
TRBV29-1	TRBJ2-7	SVGFREGEQY